This T cell receptor (beta chain) was recovered during a study of response to subunit inactivated influenza vaccine. Regarding the study as a whole: T cells newly recruited by each seasonal influenza vaccination are few, the authors suggested.

MiXCR, applied by TCRdb to the RT-PCR reads, yields one record per CDR3 protein. The data contain hundreds of thousands of distinct CDR3 sequences, approximately 14% of them singletons. The CDR3 loop spans 15 amino acids. Germline CDR1 MNHNS, CDR2 SASEGT. Trimming removed 6 bases from V and 1 base from J, with 16 bases in between. This clonotype was counted at least ten times. Its target is not known. The J gene is TRBJ2-7, the V gene TRBV6-1; possible D gene TRBD1, 6 bases. The specimen was PBMCs from blood, collected approximately 13 days after vaccination. The source of this sequence is a man aged 50 or older who received an inactivated influenza vaccine. The CDR3 is CASSRQASRSYEQYF. Written as DNA, the CDR3 is TGTGCCAGCAGCAGACAGGCTAGCAGATCCTACGAGCAGTACTTC.